The clone carrying this TCR beta chain was found a few times. Antigen unknown. This sample is part of a study of tumor and adjacent non-tumor tissue in lung cancer. No cell sorting was done before RNA was extracted from the tissue. Newly diagnosed lung cancer patients had thoracic surgery in China, August–November 2014, without prior chemotherapy. A modified ARM-PCR protocol with three rounds of nested PCR amplified TCRbeta. Via MiXCR, TCRdb re-called the multiplex PCR reads, giving one row per CDR3 protein. The data show 200,000 or so distinct CDR3 sequences, roughly 70% seen once. Per germline, CDR1 SGHRS and CDR2 YFSETQ. Trimming took 4 bases from V and 2 from J; bases not matched to a gene: 12. CDR3 length: 18 amino acids. Study-wide findings and caveats: Shorter survival was associated with higher TCR diversity in tumors. Tumor repertoires had a smaller top 100 clone share than normal lung.

The chain combines TRBV5-1 with TRBJ1-1, with 12 bases matching TRBD1. This clonotype was obtained from a man aged 55 to 70 with non-small cell lung cancer. Sequenced sample: lung tumor tissue. The CDR3 DNA reads TGCGCCAGCAGCGGAGGACTGGGACAGGGGGCCGTAAACACTGAAGCTTTCTTT. This gives the protein CASSGGLGQGAVNTEAFF.